The next 32 T cell receptor beta chains were all read from a single sample in a study of beta chain features in type 1 diabetes. Points from the study as a whole: Shortening of TCRB CDR3s, moderate but significant, appeared in all four CD4+ subsets of Type 1 diabetes patients.

For these receptors, no antigen is known. The authors reverse transcribed all of the isolated RNA, so sequencing captured expressed TCRB transcripts. Sequenced by immunoSEQ multiplex PCR; TCRdb stores in-frame clones only, minus some. The top ten hold approximately 0.7% of the sample, which has 150,000 to 200,000 clones, around 9% seen once. The specimen sequenced was central memory CD4+ T cells from blood. All receptors come from a woman younger than 45 with type 1 diabetes.

The chain recombines TRBV6-6 with TRBJ2-1; 10 bases align to TRBD2. J was trimmed by 0 bases and V by 8 bases; bases with no gene match: 4. CDR3 length: 15 residues. CDR1 and CDR2 from the germline V gene are MNHNY and SVGAGI (reference sequence). The DNA of the CDR3 is TGTGCCAGCGGACTAGCGGTAAGCTCCTACAATGAGCAGTTCTTC. Protein product: CASGLAVSSYNEQFF.

The sample holds many counts of this clone. This chain links TRBV27 with TRBJ2-5, with D tentatively TRBD1 (5 bases). V gave up 5 bases and J gave up 2 bases, with 33 bases separating them. The CDR3 is made up of 21 amino acids. Germline V lookup: CDR1 MNHEY, CDR2 SMNVEV (reference sequence). CDR3 in amino acids: CASSRTLYSDLTAITQETQYF. The CDR3 coding sequence is TGTGCCAGCAGTCGAACTCTCTATAGTGATCTGACAGCCATAACACAAGAGACCCAGTACTTC.

This rearrangement joins TRBV6-6 to TRBJ2-1, with a weak D call TRBD1 (6 bases). CDR1 and CDR2 from the germline V gene are MNHNY and SVGAGI (reference sequence). V was clipped by 7 bases and J by 10 bases, with 11 bases between them. The CDR3 totals 11 residues. CDR3 in DNA: TGTGCCAGCACCCCAGACAGGGAGCAGTTCTTC. Translating gives CASTPDREQFF.

The V call is TRBV18, the J call TRBJ2-1; 9 positions match TRBD1. Germline V gene lookup returns CDR1 KGHSH and CDR2 LQKENI. The V gene end was trimmed by 2 bases and the J gene end by 6 bases; junction bases not matched to a gene: 8. The CDR3 length is 16 residues. The CDR3 here is CASSPGTGKIFNEQFF. The CDR3 nucleotides are TGTGCCAGCTCACCAGGGACAGGGAAAATCTTCAATGAGCAGTTCTTC.

This clone showed up just a few times. This chain joins TRBV7-8 and TRBJ2-5, with 10 bases that match TRBD1. The ends lost 5 bases at V and 5 bases at J; junction bases unmatched: 8. CDR3 length: 15 amino acids. The germline gives CDR1 SGHVS, CDR2 FQNEAQ. The CDR3 spells CASSGWDRGGETQYF. CDR3 coding DNA: TGTGCCAGCAGCGGCTGGGACAGGGGAGGGGAGACCCAGTACTTC.

This chain links TRBV30 with TRBJ1-5, with D hard to call. Germline CDR1 and CDR2: GTSNPN and SVGIG (reference sequence). The length of the CDR3 is 13 residues. The ends were cut back, 4 bases at V and 0 bases at J, with 7 bases in the middle. CDR3 bases: TGTGCCTGGAACGCAGATAGCAATCAGCCCCAGCATTTT. Its translation is CAWNADSNQPQHF.

The chain combines TRBV30 with TRBJ2-4, with TRBD1 identical over 8 bases. The trim removed 1 base at V and 0 bases at J, leaving 11 bases unmatched. The V gene's germline CDR1 is GTSNPN and CDR2 SVGIG (reference sequence). The CDR3 loop spans 18 amino acids. CDR3 residues: CAWSAPGGTLLAKNIQYF. DNA of the CDR3: TGTGCCTGGAGTGCGCCAGGGGGCACCTTACTAGCCAAAAACATTCAGTACTTC.

The chain links TRBV16 to TRBJ1-3; no definite D call. V lost 5 bases and J lost 0, with 11 bases in between. CDR1 is KGHSY, CDR2 FQNENV, per germline. CDR3 size: 15 residues. The CDR3 here is CASSKRAGSGNTIYF. Written as DNA, the CDR3 is TGTGCCAGCAGCAAAAGGGCGGGCTCTGGAAACACCATATATTTT.

This clone was counted only a few times. The chain couples TRBV25-1 to TRBJ2-7, with 9 bases lining up with TRBD1. Germline V gene lookup returns CDR1 MGHDK and CDR2 SYGVNS. The CDR3 extends over 14 amino acids. V was clipped by 1 base and J by 5 bases; unmatched bases: 3. CDR3 in amino acids: CASSEWDRVDEQYF. The CDR3 nucleotides read TGTGCCAGCAGTGAATGGGACAGGGTTGACGAGCAGTACTTC.

V gene TRBV7-8 combines with J gene TRBJ1-5; 8 positions agree with TRBD1. Germline lookup yields CDR1 SGHVS and CDR2 FQNEAQ. The CDR3 consists of 16 residues. J gave up 6 bases and V 4 bases, and 11 bases lay outside the gene matches. The DNA of the CDR3 is TGTGCCAGCAGCTCCGGACAGGGCGATGGCGGTCAGCCCCAGCATTTT. Translating it yields CASSSGQGDGGQPQHF.

This chain connects TRBV19 to TRBJ1-1; 9 bases agree with TRBD1. Trimming cost V 9 bases and J 5 bases; bases outside gene matches: 7. CDR1 is LNHDA, CDR2 SQIVND, per germline (reference sequence). The CDR3 spans 13 residues. CDR3 sequence reads: CASKDRGGTEAFF. CDR3 nucleotides: TGTGCCAGCAAGGACAGGGGAGGTACTGAAGCTTTCTTT.

The table lists this clone with a few counts. The rearrangement uses TRBV7-9 and TRBJ2-5, with 8 bases lining up with TRBD2. The J segment lost 2 bases and the V segment lost 5 bases, leaving 10 bases of the junction unmatched. CDR3 length: 16 residues. The germline V gene has CDR1 SEHNR and CDR2 FQNEAQ (reference sequence). The CDR3: CASSARVTSGQETQYF. The CDR3, as DNA: TGTGCCAGCAGCGCAAGGGTTACTAGCGGACAAGAGACCCAGTACTTC.

The chain combines TRBV28 with TRBJ2-1; the match to TRBD2 covers 8 bases. V gave up 5 bases and J gave up 4 bases; unmatched junction bases: 10. The CDR3 contains 16 residues. CDR1 MDHEN and CDR2 SYDVKM come from the germline V gene. The CDR3 loop reads CASSPQRASGYNEQFF. CDR3 DNA: TGTGCCAGCAGTCCCCAAAGGGCTAGCGGGTACAATGAGCAGTTCTTC.

The chain uses TRBV5-1 and TRBJ2-7; the D is unclear. Trimming shortened V by 5 bases and J by 6 bases, and 21 bases separated the two germline ends. The CDR3 is 15 amino acids. CDR1 SGHRS and CDR2 YFSETQ come from the germline V gene. DNA of the CDR3: TGCGCCAGCAGTCCTAGTATTGGAACGCCTGGCGAGCAGTACTTC. Translating gives CASSPSIGTPGEQYF.

The chain combines TRBV11-1 with TRBJ2-3, with 7 bases aligning to TRBD1. This CDR3 spans 17 amino acids. V was pared by 3 bases and J by 1 base, with 10 bases of the junction left unmatched. CDR1 is SGHAT and CDR2 is FQDESV in the germline V gene (reference sequence). The CDR3 is CASSFRNQQGGTDTQYF. Here the CDR3 DNA reads TGTGCCAGCAGCTTCCGAAACCAGCAGGGGGGCACAGATACGCAGTATTTT.

This clone was detected a few times. CDR3 in amino acids: CSVDSPEPRDTEAFF. The CDR3 DNA is TGCAGCGTTGATTCCCCGGAGCCCAGGGACACTGAAGCTTTCTTT. The V call is TRBV29-1, the J call TRBJ1-1; perhaps TRBD1 as D (5 bases). The V gene's germline CDR1 is SQVTM and CDR2 ANQGSEA. V lost 3 bases, J lost 3 bases, and 17 bases lay in between. There are 15 residues in the CDR3.

DNA of the CDR3: TGCAGCGTCGCCCTTGGGGGTACAGGGACAGATACGCAGTATTTT. Translated: CSVALGGTGTDTQYF. V and J are TRBV29-1 and TRBJ2-3; D is perhaps TRBD1 (6 bases). The CDR3 runs to 15 residues. Between the trimmed V and J ends, which lost 6 bases and 3 bases, there was a span of 19 bases. The germline V gene encodes CDR1 SQVTM and CDR2 ANQGSEA.

This clone came up a few times. The chain links TRBV7-9 to TRBJ2-7; 8 bases align to TRBD2. The CDR3 extends over 16 amino acids. Germline V gene data show CDR1 as SEHNR and CDR2 as FQNEAQ (reference sequence). With V trimmed by 5 bases and J by 3 bases, 12 bases remained unmatched. The CDR3 DNA reads TGTGCCAGCAGCACCGCCGGGACTAGTTATTTCTACGAGCAGTACTTC. Translated: CASSTAGTSYFYEQYF.

This clone was counted between two and nine times. V usage is TRBV18 and J usage is TRBJ1-5; D is uncertain. Germline loops: CDR1 KGHSH, CDR2 LQKENI. The V end lost 6 bases, the J end lost 2 bases, and 17 bases lay between the germline ends. The length of the CDR3 is 16 residues. In DNA, the CDR3 is TGTGCCAGCTCGATTCAGGAGGCTTATGGCAATCAGCCCCAGCATTTT. It codes for CASSIQEAYGNQPQHF.

This chain links TRBV5-1 with TRBJ1-1, with D tentatively TRBD1 (5 bases). This CDR3 has 14 amino acids. Germline V lookup: CDR1 SGHRS, CDR2 YFSETQ. V lost 5 bases to trimming and J lost 0 bases, with 11 bases between them. Here the CDR3 DNA reads TGCGCCAGCAGGCAGGGCGAAATGAACACTGAAGCTTTCTTT. Translation gives CASRQGEMNTEAFF.

The chain couples TRBV5-4 to TRBJ2-7, with 9 bases lining up with TRBD2. V shed 1 base, J shed 2 bases, and the junction held 13 bases outside the gene matches. Germline V lookup: CDR1 SGHNT, CDR2 YYREEE (reference sequence). The CDR3 spans 18 residues. The CDR3 DNA sequence: TGTGCCAGCAGCTTGCAAGGACTAGCGACGACCGACGCCTACGAGCAGTACTTC. It codes for CASSLQGLATTDAYEQYF.

The rearrangement joins TRBV6-5 to TRBJ1-2; D possibly corresponds to TRBD1 (5 bases). CDR1 and CDR2 from the germline V gene are MNHEY and SVGAGI. The V gene lost 0 bases and the J gene lost 6 bases, with 17 bases spanning the gap. This CDR3 is built from 16 residues. CDR3 nucleotide sequence: TGTGCCAGCAGTTACTCTGGTATTTCGACAGACGATGGCTACACCTTC. Encoded protein: CASSYSGISTDDGYTF.

The V and J genes are TRBV18 and TRBJ2-7; TRBD2 is a possible D gene (6 bases). V gave up 2 bases and J gave up 5 bases, with 16 bases separating them. Germline lookup yields CDR1 KGHSH and CDR2 LQKENI. The CDR3 sequence is 15 residues long. This CDR3 is CASSPFGGNGDEQYF. The CDR3 DNA sequence: TGTGCCAGCTCACCATTTGGGGGGAATGGTGACGAGCAGTACTTC.

The V gene is TRBV5-6, the J gene TRBJ2-7; 8 bases are shared with TRBD1. The CDR3 is 15 residues long. Germline trimming cut 3 bases from V and 2 bases from J; bases unmatched to any gene: 7. Germline CDR1 reads SGHDT; CDR2 reads YYEEEE. The CDR3 sequence: CASSSYRDRTYEQYF. In DNA form, the CDR3 reads TGTGCCAGCAGCTCGTACCGGGACAGGACCTACGAGCAGTACTTC.

This clone was seen a handful of times. The chain couples TRBV28 to TRBJ2-7; D may be TRBD2 (6 bases). V lost 6 bases, J lost 5 bases, and 17 bases lay in between. Per the germline V gene, CDR1 is MDHEN and CDR2 is SYDVKM. This CDR3 has 14 residues. The CDR3 coding sequence is TGTGCCAGCAGCGGGGCAGGGACTCTCAACGAGCAGTACTTC. Translated: CASSGAGTLNEQYF.

This clone was recorded a few times. This chain connects TRBV11-2 to TRBJ2-2; TRBD1 agrees at 9 bases. Germline lookup yields CDR1 SGHAT and CDR2 FQNNGV. Unmatched junction bases numbered 10, after V lost 5 bases and J lost 6 bases. The length of the CDR3 is 16 residues. The CDR3, as DNA: TGTGCCAGCAGCCCCAACAGGGGGCAGTACGCCGGGGAGCTGTTTTTT. It codes for CASSPNRGQYAGELFF. The complete variable domain, with remaining parts taken from reference TRBV11-2 and TRBJ2-2, reads EAGVAQSPRYKIIEKRQSVAFWCNPISGHATLYWYQQILGQGPKLLIQFQNNGVVDDSQLPKDRFSAERLKGVDSTLKIQPAKLEDSAVYLCASSPNRGQYAGELFFGEGSRLTVL.

This clone has more than one count but fewer than ten. The chain couples TRBV30 to TRBJ1-5, with TRBD1 matching 9 bases. Germline loops: CDR1 GTSNPN, CDR2 SVGIG (reference sequence). This CDR3 contains 13 residues. V was clipped by 3 bases and J by 7 bases; unmatched bases: 4. The CDR3 protein is CAWSRQGGQPQHF. The DNA for the CDR3 is TGTGCCTGGAGCAGACAGGGGGGGCAGCCCCAGCATTTT.

The V gene is TRBV6-6, the J gene TRBJ2-3; 9 nucleotides match TRBD1. Germline V gene sequence: CDR1 MNHNY, CDR2 SVGAGI (reference sequence). The CDR3 is made up of 16 amino acids. The V and J ends lost 1 base and 2 bases, in that order; junction bases with no gene match: 4. CDR3 nucleotides: TGTGCCAGCAGTTACTTCCGGGACAGGGACACAGATACGCAGTATTTT. As protein: CASSYFRDRDTDTQYF.

The chain combines TRBV5-5 with TRBJ2-3, with 8 bases aligning to TRBD1. Unmatched junction bases numbered 8, after V lost 4 bases and J lost 4 bases. This CDR3 has 15 amino acids. Germline values: CDR1 SGHKS, CDR2 YYEKEE (reference sequence). The CDR3 DNA sequence: TGTGCCAGCAGCCGCGGGACAGGAGATCCAGATACGCAGTATTTT. Amino acid sequence: CASSRGTGDPDTQYF.

The sample holds a few counts of this clone. V and J are TRBV7-9 and TRBJ2-1; D gene uncertain. CDR1 SEHNR and CDR2 FQNEAQ come from the germline V gene (reference sequence). The CDR3 spans 12 residues. Trimming stripped 5 bases from V and 3 bases from J, with 5 bases between. CDR3 in DNA: TGTGCCAGCAGCCGAGACTACAATGAGCAGTTCTTC. It is translated as CASSRDYNEQFF.

This clone appeared a few times. V and J are TRBV5-4 and TRBJ1-1; D gene ambiguous. The V end lost 2 bases, the J end lost 0 bases, and 11 bases lay between the germline ends. The CDR3 length is 15 residues. Germline V CDR1 and CDR2: SGHNT, YYREEE (reference sequence). CDR3 in DNA: TGTGCCAGCAGCTTTGTCGCGGGGATGAACACTGAAGCTTTCTTT. Translation gives CASSFVAGMNTEAFF.

The V gene is TRBV5-8, the J gene TRBJ2-3; D unresolved. This CDR3 is 13 amino acids long. V was cut by 6 bases and J by 3 bases, with 11 bases left in between. Germline CDR1 reads SGHTS; CDR2 reads YDEGEE. The CDR3 reads CASTPPSTDTQYF. CDR3 bases: TGTGCCAGCACCCCGCCGAGTACAGATACGCAGTATTTT.